This T cell receptor (beta chain) emerged from a study of control samples from healthy donors and cancer patients. Profiled with immunoSEQ multiplex PCR; TCRdb holds only in-frame clones, not every one. The sample holds 150,000 to 200,000 clones, under 95% seen once. Germline-derived CDR1 and CDR2 are ENHRY and SYGVKD. CDR3 length: 14 residues. The V and J ends lost 0 bases and 4 bases, in that order; junction bases with no gene match: 2. The receptor was isolated from a woman aged 18-30 years in good health. J is TRBJ2-5 and V is TRBV10-3, with 7 nucleotides matching TRBD1. Sequencing input: blood. This chain's CDR3 is CAISESTGLETQYF. The CDR3 nucleotides are TGTGCCATCAGTGAGTCGACAGGGTTAGAGACCCAGTACTTC.